Each of the 9 T cell receptor beta chains below was sequenced from the same sample in a study of cytomegalovirus exposure and HLA in healthy donors. Both 60 Vbeta primers and 13 Jbeta primers went into the PCR. Assay used: immunoSEQ multiplex PCR; TCRdb lists only in-frame clones, some missing. The table records 150,000 to 160,000 clones, approximately 69% of them present only once. The sample taken for sequencing was PBMCs. The receptors here all came from a man between 25 and 39 years old in good health and CMV-seronegative.

This chain uses TRBV7-2 with TRBJ2-1; D is unclear. Germline assignment: CDR1 SGHTA and CDR2 FQGNSA. The CDR3 has 12 amino acids. The V end lost 1 base, the J end lost 9 bases, and 7 bases lay between the germline ends. CDR3 sequence reads: CASSLEKSEQFF. The DNA for the CDR3 is TGTGCCAGCAGCTTAGAGAAGAGTGAGCAGTTCTTC.

The gene calls are TRBV7-6 and TRBJ1-5; 9 bases fit TRBD1. In germline, CDR1 is SGHVS, CDR2 FNYEAQ. Trimming at V came to 5 bases and at J to 3 bases, leaving 14 bases not matched to a gene. The CDR3 is 18 residues long. CDR3 coding DNA: TGTGCCAGCAGCCCGTCCCCGGGACAGGGCCGCTACAATCAGCCCCAGCATTTT. Protein sequence: CASSPSPGQGRYNQPQHF.

This clone was found once. The identical CDR3 is also encoded by other nucleotide sequences in the sample. The chain is built from TRBV18 and TRBJ1-2, with 9 positions matching TRBD1. Germline assignment: CDR1 KGHSH and CDR2 LQKENI. J gave up 4 bases and V 3 bases, and 0 bases lay outside the gene matches. This CDR3 spans 13 amino acids. The CDR3 DNA reads TGTGCCAGCTCACCGGACAGGGGCTATGGCTACACCTTC. Its translation is CASSPDRGYGYTF.

This chain uses TRBV6-6 with TRBJ2-7, with D possibly matching TRBD1 (6 bases). CDR3 length equals 13 residues. Germline CDR1 is MNHNY and CDR2 is SVGAGI (reference sequence). The V end was cut by 4 bases, the J end by 3 bases, with 10 bases between. The chain's CDR3 is CASSWARGYEQYF. The CDR3 nucleotides are TGTGCCAGCAGTTGGGCCAGGGGCTACGAGCAGTACTTC.

The DNA for the CDR3 is TGTGCCAGCGGCAAGGCTACAGGGGGGTATGACACTGAAGCTTTCTTT. Translated: CASGKATGGYDTEAFF. The chain uses TRBV11-2 and TRBJ1-1, with TRBD1 identical over 8 bases. This CDR3 region has 16 residues. Germline CDR1 reads SGHAT; CDR2 reads FQNNGV. After removal of 8 bases from V and 3 bases from J, the junction contained 14 bases not matched to a gene.

This chain uses TRBV6-5 with TRBJ2-7, with D possibly TRBD2 on 5 matching bases. The CDR3 consists of 14 residues. CDR1 MNHEY and CDR2 SVGAGI come from the germline V gene. Trimming removed 5 bases from V and 6 bases from J, with 17 bases in between. The chain's CDR3 is CASSLQGRDREQYF. The CDR3 DNA follows: TGTGCCAGCAGTCTCCAAGGGAGAGATCGCGAGCAGTACTTC.

CDR3: CASRYTLRDRVDTQYF. The CDR3 DNA reads as TGTGCCAGCAGATACACCTTACGGGACAGAGTAGATACGCAGTATTTT. The chain joins TRBV6-6 to TRBJ2-3; 7 positions agree with TRBD1. Germline assignment: CDR1 MNHNY and CDR2 SVGAGI (reference sequence). The trim removed 6 bases at V and 5 bases at J, leaving 14 bases unmatched. This CDR3 region has 16 residues.

The chain recombines TRBV5-1 with TRBJ2-7, with TRBD2 matching 7 bases. The germline V gene has CDR1 SGHRS and CDR2 YFSETQ. This CDR3 has 13 residues. Trimming took 5 bases from V and 2 from J; bases not matched to a gene: 4. CDR3 region: CASSEAGTYEQYF. The CDR3 coding sequence is TGCGCCAGCAGTGAAGCGGGGACCTACGAGCAGTACTTC.

The CDR3 DNA is TGTGCCAGCAGCGTAGGGCGGGGGGCCGGAACCGGGGAGCTGTTTTTT. Its translation is CASSVGRGAGTGELFF. The chain combines TRBV9 with TRBJ2-2; 8 bases map to TRBD2. The V segment lost 0 bases and the J segment 5 bases; nucleotides outside the gene matches: 6. The CDR3 is 16 residues long. The germline CDR1 and CDR2 sequences are SGDLS and YYNGEE.